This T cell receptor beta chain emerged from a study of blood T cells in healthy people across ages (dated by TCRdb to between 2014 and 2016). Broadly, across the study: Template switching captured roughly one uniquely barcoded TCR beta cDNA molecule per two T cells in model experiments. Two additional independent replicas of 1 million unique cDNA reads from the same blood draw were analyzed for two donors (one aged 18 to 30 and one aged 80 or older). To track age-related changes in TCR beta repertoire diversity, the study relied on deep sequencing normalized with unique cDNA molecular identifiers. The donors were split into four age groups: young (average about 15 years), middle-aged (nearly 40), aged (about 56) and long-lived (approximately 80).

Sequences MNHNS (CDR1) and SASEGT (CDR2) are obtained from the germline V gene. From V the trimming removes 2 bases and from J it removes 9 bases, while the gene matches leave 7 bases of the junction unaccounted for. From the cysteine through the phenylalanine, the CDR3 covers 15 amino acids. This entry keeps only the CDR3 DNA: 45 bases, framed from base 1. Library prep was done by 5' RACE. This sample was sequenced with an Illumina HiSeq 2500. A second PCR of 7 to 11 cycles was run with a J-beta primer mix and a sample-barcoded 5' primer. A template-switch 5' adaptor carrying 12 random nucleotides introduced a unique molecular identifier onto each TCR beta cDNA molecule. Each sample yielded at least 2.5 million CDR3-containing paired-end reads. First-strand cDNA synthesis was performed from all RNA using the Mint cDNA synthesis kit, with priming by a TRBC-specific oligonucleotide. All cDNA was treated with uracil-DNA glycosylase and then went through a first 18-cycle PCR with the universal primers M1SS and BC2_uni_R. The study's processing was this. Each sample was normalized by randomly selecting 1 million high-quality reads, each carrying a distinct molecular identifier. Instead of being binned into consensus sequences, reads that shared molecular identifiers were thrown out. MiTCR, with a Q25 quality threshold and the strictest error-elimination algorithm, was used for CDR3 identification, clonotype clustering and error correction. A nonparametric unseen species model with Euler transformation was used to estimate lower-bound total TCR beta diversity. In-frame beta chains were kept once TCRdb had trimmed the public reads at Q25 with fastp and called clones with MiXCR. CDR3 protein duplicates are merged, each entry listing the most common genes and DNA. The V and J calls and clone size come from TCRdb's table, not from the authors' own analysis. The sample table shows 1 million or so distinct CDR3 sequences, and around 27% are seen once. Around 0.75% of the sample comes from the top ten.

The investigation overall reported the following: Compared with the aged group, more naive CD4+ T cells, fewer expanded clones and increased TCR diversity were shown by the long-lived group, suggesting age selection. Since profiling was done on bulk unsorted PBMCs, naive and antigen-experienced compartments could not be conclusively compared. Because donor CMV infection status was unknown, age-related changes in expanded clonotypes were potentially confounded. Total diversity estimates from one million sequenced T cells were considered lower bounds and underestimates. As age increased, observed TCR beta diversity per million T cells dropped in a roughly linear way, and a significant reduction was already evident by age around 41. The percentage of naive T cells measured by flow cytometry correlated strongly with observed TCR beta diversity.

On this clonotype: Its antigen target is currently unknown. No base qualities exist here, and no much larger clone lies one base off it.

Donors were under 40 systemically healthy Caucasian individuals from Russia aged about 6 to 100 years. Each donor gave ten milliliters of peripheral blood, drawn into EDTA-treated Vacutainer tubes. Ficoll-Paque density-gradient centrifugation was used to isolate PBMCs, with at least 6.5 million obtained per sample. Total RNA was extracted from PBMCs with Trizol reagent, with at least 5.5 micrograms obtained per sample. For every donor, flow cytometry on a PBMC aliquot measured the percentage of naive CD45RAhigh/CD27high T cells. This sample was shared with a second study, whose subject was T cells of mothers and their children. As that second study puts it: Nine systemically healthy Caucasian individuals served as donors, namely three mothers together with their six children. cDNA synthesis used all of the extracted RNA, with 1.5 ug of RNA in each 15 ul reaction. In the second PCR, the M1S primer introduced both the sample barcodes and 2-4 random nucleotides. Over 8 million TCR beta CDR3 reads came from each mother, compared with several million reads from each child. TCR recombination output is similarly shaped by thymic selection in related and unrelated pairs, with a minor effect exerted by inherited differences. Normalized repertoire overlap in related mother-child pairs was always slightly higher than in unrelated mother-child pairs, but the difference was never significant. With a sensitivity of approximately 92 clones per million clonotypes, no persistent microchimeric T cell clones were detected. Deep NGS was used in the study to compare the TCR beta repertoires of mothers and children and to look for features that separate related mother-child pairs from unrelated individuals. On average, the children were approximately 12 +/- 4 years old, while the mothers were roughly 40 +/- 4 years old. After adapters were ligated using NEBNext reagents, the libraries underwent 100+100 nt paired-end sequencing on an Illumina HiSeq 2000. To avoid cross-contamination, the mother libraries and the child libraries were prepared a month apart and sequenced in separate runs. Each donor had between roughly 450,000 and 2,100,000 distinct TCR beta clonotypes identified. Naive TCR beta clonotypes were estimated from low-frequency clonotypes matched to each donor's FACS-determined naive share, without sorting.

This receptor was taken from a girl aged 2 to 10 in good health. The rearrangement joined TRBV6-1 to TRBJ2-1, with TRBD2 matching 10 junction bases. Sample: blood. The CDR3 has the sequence CASSETSGNPFEQFF. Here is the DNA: TGTGCCAGCAGTGAAACTAGCGGGAATCCCTTTGAGCAGTTCTTC.